This entry describes one T cell receptor beta chain. Its antigen is not identified. The sample comes from a study of OX40 agonist ivuxolimab in advanced cancers. Study background: Prior anti-PD-1, anti-PD-L1 or anti-CTLA-4 therapy did not bar entry, and less than 50% had some.

Assay: immunoSEQ multiplex PCR; the TCRdb copy retains only in-frame clones and omits some. The sample gives 100,000 to 150,000 clones, around 92% of which show up once; around 0.84% is in the top ten. Study results and limitations: In the expanded peripheral T cells, antigen specificity was never determined. On average, CD8+ T cells had more expanded clones than CD4+.

People who had autoimmune disease history or systemic immunosuppression were excluded. The clonotype comes from an adult with an advanced solid tumor such as melanoma, head and neck, liver or kidney cancer. Sequencing used CD4+ or CD8+ T cells sorted from blood, obtained in a trial of the OX40 agonist ivuxolimab.

This chain's CDR3 is CASSGTSGRDREQFF. The DNA of the CDR3 is TGTGCCAGTTCAGGGACTAGCGGTAGGGATCGTGAGCAGTTCTTC. The V call is TRBV2, the J call TRBJ2-1; 11 positions agree with TRBD2. V lost 9 bases, J lost 9 bases, and 13 bases stayed unmatched. The CDR3 totals 15 residues. Germline assignment: CDR1 SNHLY and CDR2 FYNNEI.